This record concerns one TCR beta chain sequence. The time point: after dendritic cell vaccination, including at tumor progression/relapse. The primer mix had 60 V beta and 13 J beta primers. Using immunoSEQ multiplex PCR, the repertoire was profiled, and TCRdb retains in-frame clones only, with some absent. The sample lists 55,000 to 75,000 clones; about 80% were seen once. The data originate from a study of glioma-infiltrating T cells after dendritic cell vaccination. V shed 6 bases and J shed 1 base, with 12 bases lying between them. Germline CDR1 LNHDA, CDR2 SQIVND (reference sequence). The CDR3 contains 14 residues.

Sequencing used blood, obtained after dendritic cell vaccination. The clonotype was recovered from a human donor with glioblastoma. This sequence joins TRBV19 and TRBJ2-5; D remains ambiguous. The CDR3 DNA is TGTGCCAGTAGCCGCCAGGTGGTCCAAGAGACCCAGTACTTC. Protein: CASSRQVVQETQYF.